This T cell receptor (beta chain) was retrieved from a study of T-cell memory formation after mild COVID-19. At the level of the study: Largely donor-specific TCR clusters were found.

TCR alpha and TCR beta cDNA libraries carrying sample barcodes and UMIs came from 5'RACE with constant-segment primers. TCRdb recomputed calls from the 5' RACE reads with MiXCR, one row per CDR3 protein. The sample carries a few hundred thousand distinct CDR3 sequences, around 30% recorded once. Study observations and caveats: Clones contracting over day 15 to 85 were CD4/CD8 balanced, with later expanders leaning CD4+. Pre-infection memory harbored some responding clones, suggesting cross-reactive memory joined.

The germline V gene encodes CDR1 SGHVS and CDR2 FQNEAQ. The length of the CDR3 is 16 residues. The ends lost 5 bases at V and 4 bases at J; junction bases unmatched: 11. This clonotype showed up many times. Its antigen is not known. The clonotype originates from an adult woman who had mild COVID-19 (a few samples of this study predate the infection). Cell type and time point are not known. This chain joins TRBV7-8 and TRBJ2-3, with 8 bases fitting TRBD2. Sequenced: PBMCs or a T cell subset sorted from them (not recorded which). This CDR3 is CASSRTGTRYADTQYF. CDR3 nucleotide sequence: TGTGCCAGCAGCCGCACCGGGACTAGGTACGCAGATACGCAGTATTTT.